This record looks at one T cell receptor (beta chain) sequence and its context. The target antigen is unknown. These data originate in a study of cytomegalovirus exposure and HLA in healthy donors. Points from the study as a whole: According to the study, roughly 180 TCR beta chains were cytomegalovirus-associated. Common viral pathogens seemed, in a later analysis, to connect with several of the most significant clusters. Reportedly, HLA-A and HLA-B alleles of most subjects were accurately predicted from TCR beta.

Germline V gene sequence: CDR1 MNHEY, CDR2 SVGAGI. V was trimmed by 2 bases and J by 1 base, leaving 8 bases between them. The CDR3 loop spans 14 amino acids. Primers included in the PCR were 60 Vbeta and 13 Jbeta primers. Measured with immunoSEQ multiplex PCR; TCRdb has only the in-frame clones, and not every one. The table has about 130,000 clones, approximately 71% seen once; the top ten hold around 2%. The sequence derives from a young man in good health and CMV-seronegative. The sample comprised PBMCs. This chain connects TRBV6-5 to TRBJ1-1; D gene ambiguous. Written as DNA, the CDR3 is TGTGCCAGCAGTTACGGAGGGTCGAACACTGAAGCTTTCTTT. Amino acids: CASSYGGSNTEAFF.